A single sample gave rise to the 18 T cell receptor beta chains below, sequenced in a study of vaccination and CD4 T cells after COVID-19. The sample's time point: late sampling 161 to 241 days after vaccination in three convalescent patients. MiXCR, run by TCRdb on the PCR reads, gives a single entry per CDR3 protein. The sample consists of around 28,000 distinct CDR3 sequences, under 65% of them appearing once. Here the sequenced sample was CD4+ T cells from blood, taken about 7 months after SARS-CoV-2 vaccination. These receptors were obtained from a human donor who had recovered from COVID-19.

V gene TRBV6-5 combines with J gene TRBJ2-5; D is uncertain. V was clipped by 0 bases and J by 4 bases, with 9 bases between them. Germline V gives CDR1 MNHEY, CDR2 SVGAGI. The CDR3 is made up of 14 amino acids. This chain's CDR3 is CASSYSKFGETQYF. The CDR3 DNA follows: TGTGCCAGCAGTTACTCGAAGTTTGGAGAGACCCAGTACTTC.

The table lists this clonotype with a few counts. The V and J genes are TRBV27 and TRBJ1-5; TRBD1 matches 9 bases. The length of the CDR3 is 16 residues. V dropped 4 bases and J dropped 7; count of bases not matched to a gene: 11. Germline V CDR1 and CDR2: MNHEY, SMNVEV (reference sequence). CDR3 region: CASSSTGGWGRQPQHF. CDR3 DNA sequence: TGTGCCAGCAGTTCTACAGGGGGCTGGGGGAGGCAGCCCCAGCATTTT.

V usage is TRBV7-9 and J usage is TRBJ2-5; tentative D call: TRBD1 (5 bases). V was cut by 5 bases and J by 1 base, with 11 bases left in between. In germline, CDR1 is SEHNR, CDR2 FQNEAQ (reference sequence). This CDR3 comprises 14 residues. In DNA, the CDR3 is TGTGCCAGCAGCATGGACACGCCCCAAGAGACCCAGTACTTC. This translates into CASSMDTPQETQYF.

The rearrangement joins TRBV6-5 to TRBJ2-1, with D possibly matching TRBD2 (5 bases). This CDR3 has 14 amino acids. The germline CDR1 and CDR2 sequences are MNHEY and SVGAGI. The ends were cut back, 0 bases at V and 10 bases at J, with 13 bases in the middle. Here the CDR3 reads CASSYSTSRLEQFF. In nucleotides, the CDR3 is TGTGCCAGCAGTTACTCAACCTCTCGACTAGAGCAGTTCTTC.

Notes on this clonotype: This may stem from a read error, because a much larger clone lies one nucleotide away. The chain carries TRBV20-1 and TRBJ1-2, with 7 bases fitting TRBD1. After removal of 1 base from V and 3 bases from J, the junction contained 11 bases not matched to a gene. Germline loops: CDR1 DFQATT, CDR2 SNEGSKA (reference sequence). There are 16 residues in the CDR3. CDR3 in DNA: TGCAGTGCTAGAGTCGGACAGGTCATAGCTGACTATGGCTACACCTTC. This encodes CSARVGQVIADYGYTF.

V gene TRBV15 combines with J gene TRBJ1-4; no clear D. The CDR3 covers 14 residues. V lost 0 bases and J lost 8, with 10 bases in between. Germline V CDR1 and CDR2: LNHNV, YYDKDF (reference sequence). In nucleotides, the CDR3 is TGTGCCACCAGCAGAGATGCCGGTGGGGAAAAACTGTTTTTT. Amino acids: CATSRDAGGEKLFF.

The CDR3 sequence is CASSLVVLGRNTIYF. DNA of the CDR3: TGTGCCAGCAGTTTGGTAGTACTGGGGCGAAACACCATATATTTT. This sequence joins TRBV28 and TRBJ1-3, with a weak D call TRBD1 (5 bases). The CDR3 consists of 15 residues. CDR1 is MDHEN, CDR2 SYDVKM, per germline. The V gene lost 3 bases and the J gene lost 5 bases, with 14 bases spanning the gap. Drawing the rest from reference TRBV28 and TRBJ1-3, the complete variable domain is DVKVTQSSRYLVKRTGEKVFLECVQDMDHENMFWYRQDPGLGLRLIYFSYDVKMKEKGDIPEGYSVSREKKERFSLILESASTNQTSMYLCASSLVVLGRNTIYFGEGSWLTVV.

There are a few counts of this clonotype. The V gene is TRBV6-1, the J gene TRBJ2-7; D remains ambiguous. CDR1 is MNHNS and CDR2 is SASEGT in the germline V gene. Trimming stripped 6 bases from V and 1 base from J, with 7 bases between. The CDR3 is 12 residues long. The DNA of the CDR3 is TGTGCCAGCAGCCCCCTGTCCTACGAGCAGTACTTC. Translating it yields CASSPLSYEQYF.

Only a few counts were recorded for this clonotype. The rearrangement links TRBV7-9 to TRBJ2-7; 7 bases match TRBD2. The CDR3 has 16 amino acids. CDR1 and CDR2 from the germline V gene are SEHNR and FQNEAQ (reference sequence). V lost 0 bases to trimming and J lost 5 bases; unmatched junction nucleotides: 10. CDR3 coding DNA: TGTGCCAGCAGCTTAGCTATGGCGGGAGCGATGCACGAGCAGTACTTC. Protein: CASSLAMAGAMHEQYF. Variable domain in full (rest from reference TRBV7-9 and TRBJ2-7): DTGVSQNPRHKITKRGQNVTFRCDPISEHNRLYWYRQTLGQGPEFLTYFQNEAQLEKSRLLSDRFSAERPKGSFSTLEIQRTEQGDSAMYLCASSLAMAGAMHEQYFGPGTRLTVT.

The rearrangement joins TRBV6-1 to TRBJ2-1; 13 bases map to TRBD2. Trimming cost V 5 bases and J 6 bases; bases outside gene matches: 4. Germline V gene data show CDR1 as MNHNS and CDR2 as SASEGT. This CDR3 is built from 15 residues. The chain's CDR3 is CASSPGLAGLNEQFF. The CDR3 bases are TGTGCCAGCAGTCCGGGACTAGCGGGACTCAATGAGCAGTTCTTC.

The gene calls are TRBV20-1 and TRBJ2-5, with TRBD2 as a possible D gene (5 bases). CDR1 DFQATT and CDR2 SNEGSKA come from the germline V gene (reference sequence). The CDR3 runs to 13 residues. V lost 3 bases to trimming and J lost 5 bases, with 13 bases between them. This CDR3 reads CSARVLAGETQYF. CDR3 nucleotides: TGCAGTGCTAGGGTTCTAGCTGGGGAGACCCAGTACTTC.

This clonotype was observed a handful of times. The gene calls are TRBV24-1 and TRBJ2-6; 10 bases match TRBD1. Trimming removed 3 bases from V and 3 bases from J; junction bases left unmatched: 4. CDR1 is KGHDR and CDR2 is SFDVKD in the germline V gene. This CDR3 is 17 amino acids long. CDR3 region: CATSDGTGDGGANVLTF. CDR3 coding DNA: TGTGCCACCAGTGATGGGACAGGGGATGGTGGGGCCAACGTCCTGACTTTC.

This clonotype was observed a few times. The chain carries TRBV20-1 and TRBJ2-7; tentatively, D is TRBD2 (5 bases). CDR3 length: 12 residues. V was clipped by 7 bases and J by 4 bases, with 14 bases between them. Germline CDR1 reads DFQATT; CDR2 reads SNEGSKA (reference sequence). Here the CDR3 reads CSGRPGTYEQYF. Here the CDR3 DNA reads TGCAGTGGGAGGCCAGGAACTTACGAGCAGTACTTC.

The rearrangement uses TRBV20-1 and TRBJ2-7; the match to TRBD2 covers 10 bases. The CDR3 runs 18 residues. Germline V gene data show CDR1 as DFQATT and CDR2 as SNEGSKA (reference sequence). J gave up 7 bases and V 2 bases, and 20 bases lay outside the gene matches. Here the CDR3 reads CSARPRRSRASGSEEQYF. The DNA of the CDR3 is TGCAGTGCTAGACCTCGCAGGTCAAGAGCTAGCGGGAGTGAAGAGCAGTACTTC.

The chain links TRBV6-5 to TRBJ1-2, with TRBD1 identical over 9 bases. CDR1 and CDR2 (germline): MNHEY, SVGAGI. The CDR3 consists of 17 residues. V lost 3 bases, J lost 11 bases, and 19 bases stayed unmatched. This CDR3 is CASSYSPGQGPGGAYTF. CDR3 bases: TGTGCCAGCAGTTATAGCCCGGGACAGGGCCCTGGCGGAGCTTACACCTTC.

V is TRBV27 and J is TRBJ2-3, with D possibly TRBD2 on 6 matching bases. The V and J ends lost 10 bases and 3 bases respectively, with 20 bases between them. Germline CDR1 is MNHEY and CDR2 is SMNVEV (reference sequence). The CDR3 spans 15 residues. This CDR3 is CATGDGSRLTDTQYF. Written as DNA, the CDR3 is TGTGCCACGGGGGACGGGAGTAGGTTAACAGATACGCAGTATTTT.

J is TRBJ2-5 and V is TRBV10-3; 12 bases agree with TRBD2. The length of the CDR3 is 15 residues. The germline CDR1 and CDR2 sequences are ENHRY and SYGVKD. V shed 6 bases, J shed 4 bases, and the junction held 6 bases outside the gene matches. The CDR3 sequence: CAISRLAGESETQYF. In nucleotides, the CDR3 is TGTGCCATCAGCCGACTAGCGGGAGAGTCAGAGACCCAGTACTTC.

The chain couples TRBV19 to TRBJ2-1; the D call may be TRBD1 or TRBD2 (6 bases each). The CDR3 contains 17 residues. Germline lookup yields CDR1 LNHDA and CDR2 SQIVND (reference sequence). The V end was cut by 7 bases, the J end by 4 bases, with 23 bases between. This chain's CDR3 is CASTTHWGAGSYNEQFF. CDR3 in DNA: TGTGCCAGTACCACACATTGGGGGGCGGGTAGTTACAATGAGCAGTTCTTC.